This TCR beta chain was retrieved from a study of identical twins (dated by TCRdb to 2016 to 2018). Context from the whole study: To test whether fetal clonotypes persist, this study deep-sequenced TCR alpha and beta repertoires from monozygotic twins, from unrelated adults of various ages, and from cord blood. Replicate twin experiments were performed at different times using different library preparation protocols to rule out contamination. Broad study findings and their caveats: Out-of-frame TCR alpha sharing in monozygotic twins was systematically underestimated by recombination models, whereas sharing between unrelated individuals was in agreement with the recombination models. Fewer insertions were carried by abundant cord blood beta clonotypes; a weaker similar trend was observed in young adult naive repertoires, while no such trend was observed in memory repertoires. In beta out-of-frame sequences, excess twin sharing was weaker, because having fewer shared sequences lowered the signal-to-noise ratio. Compared with coincidental sharing between unrelated individuals, out-of-frame TCR alpha sequences shared between twins showed an excess of sequences with low generation probability. Conclusions relied on cross-sectional statistical analysis, since the same donors could not be followed over many years. Zero-insertion analyses could be partly confounded by invariant T cells such as MAIT and iNKT, though diverse VJ usage argued against such confounding for most clonotypes.

Every donor in the study was a healthy Caucasian. The twin cohort consisted of three pairs of female monozygotic twins, all aged about 18 to 29 years. Positive isolation kits from Invitrogen were used to isolate the CD4+ and CD8+ T cell populations. Of note for this clonotype: Its antigen is still unknown. No base quality values were provided; no much bigger clone lies one nucleotide off.

The CDR3 runs 17 residues from the cysteine to the phenylalanine. The CDR3 DNA has 51 bases and is translated from base 1. Clipping removes 0 bases from V and 6 bases from J, with 9 as the unmatched junction base count. CDR1 and CDR2 are read off the germline V gene as MGHRA and YSYEKL. The method was 5' RACE. TCRdb lists the instrument as Illumina HiSeq 2000. Template switching introduced a universal primer binding site; the final cDNA contained a unique molecular identifier, enabling accurate counting of TCR cDNA molecules. First-strand cDNA for TCR alpha and beta chains was synthesized from specific primers in the conserved constant-segment region. To control for contamination, each cDNA library was double barcoded with a SMART-Mk sample barcode plus Illumina barcodes. TruSeq adapter sequences, together with Illumina sample barcodes, were added in two successive PCR steps. TCR alpha and beta cDNA libraries were sequenced on the Illumina HiSeq platform with custom primers. From the authors' description of their analysis: Raw reads were processed with MiGEC to extract unique molecular identifiers, and MiXCR was used to determine CDR3 positions. Recombination models were inferred per individual with the repgenHMM and IGoR tools using an EM algorithm. Shared clonotype analysis was performed with the tcR package in R, normalizing sharing by the product of cloneset sizes. To study raw recombination free of thymic and clonal selection effects, out-of-frame nonproductive sequences were analyzed. TCRdb took the public reads, trimmed them with fastp at Q25, ran MiXCR for clone calling and kept in-frame beta chains. Entries that share a CDR3 protein sequence are merged under the most common genes and DNA. TCRdb, not the authors, supplied the V and J calls. Across this sample there are about 220,000 distinct CDR3 sequences, with approximately 8% seen only once. The ten biggest clones cover less than 6.5% of the sample.

These data are also associated with another study on yellow fever vaccine responses in identical twins. As noted in the second study: According to the authors, in identical twins the way T cells responded to vaccination appeared partly convergent and partly personalized. The study precisely tracked vaccine-responding T cell clones in identical twins.

The TCR originated in a young woman in good health. Material: CD8+ T cells sorted from blood. The receptor chain draws on TRBV4-1 and TRBJ2-3; 10 bases in the junction line up with TRBD2. The CDR3 amino acid sequence is: CASSQDLAGVPWDTQYF. DNA sequence: TGCGCCAGCAGCCAAGATCTAGCGGGGGTCCCATGGGATACGCAGTATTTT.